This TCR beta chain was documented in a study of cytomegalovirus exposure and HLA in healthy donors. The PCR employed 60 Vbeta primers together with 13 Jbeta primers. TCRdb's copy holds only in-frame clones and misses some; the assay was immunoSEQ multiplex PCR. The sample records 95,000 to 150,000 clones, approximately 80% being singletons. Trimming stripped 6 bases from V and 3 bases from J, with 8 bases between. In germline, CDR1 is LNHDA, CDR2 SQIVND (reference sequence). This CDR3 contains 12 residues. This clone has a handful of counts. Its antigen is as yet unknown. Whole-study results and caveats: Later analysis identified a missense DCLRE1C variant that was linked to TCR beta V- and J-gene trimming. A later analysis reportedly identified an Asian-associated ancestry cluster as carrying fewer N-insertions than the approximately 620-donor mean. An analysis done earlier found most TCR beta V segments productive about 87% or about 30% of the time.

The chain combines TRBV19 with TRBJ1-2; D ambiguous. This clonotype was obtained from a man between 18 and 35 years old in good health and CMV-seropositive. Sequencing was carried out using PBMCs. The CDR3 DNA is TGTGCCAGTAGAACGACACACTATGGCTACACCTTC. Translated: CASRTTHYGYTF.